Listed below are T cell receptor beta chains from one sample, sequenced in a study of blood T cell repertoires in COVID-19. Assay used: immunoSEQ multiplex PCR; TCRdb lists only in-frame clones, some missing. Found here are about 260,000 clones, about 85% of them singletons; the top ten hold less than 15%. The sequenced material came from peripheral blood. All receptors come from a human donor in a cohort sampled during active COVID-19. Each CDR3 is given with its conserved first and last residue. The D gene is left open where the match is weak. The size field is filled for only some rows; it gives once, few, many or a size class.

>.|.|TRBJ2-7|TRBV9
CASSVGLAGVEQYF
TGTGCCAGCAGCGTTGGCCTAGCAGGGGTCGAGCAGTACTTC
>.|.|TRBJ2-1|TRBV6-6
CASTEDGTNYNEQFF
TGTGCCAGCACGGAGGACGGGACAAACTACAATGAGCAGTTCTTC
>.|.|TRBJ2-2|TRBV2
CASSLGNGHTGELFF
TGTGCCAGCAGTCTCGGGAATGGTCACACCGGGGAGCTGTTTTTT
>.|TRBD2|TRBJ2-1|TRBV7-8
CASSYPSSAGTYNEQFF
TGTGCCAGCAGCTACCCATCATCAGCGGGAACCTACAATGAGCAGTTCTTC
>.|.|TRBJ1-1|TRBV5-1
CASSLEIANTEAFF
TGCGCCAGCAGCTTGGAAATAGCGAACACTGAAGCTTTCTTT
>.|TRBD1|TRBJ2-6|TRBV19
CASSRQGASTGANVLTF
TGTGCCAGTAGTCGACAGGGGGCTTCTACTGGGGCCAACGTCCTGACTTTC
>.|TRBD2|TRBJ2-7|TRBV27
CASSLDGLAGKSYEQYF
TGTGCCAGCAGTTTAGACGGACTAGCGGGAAAGTCCTACGAGCAGTACTTC
>.|.|TRBJ2-5|TRBV2
CASSEGLGLVAQGTQYF
TGTGCCAGCAGTGAAGGTCTAGGCCTAGTCGCGCAGGGGACCCAGTACTTC
>few|.|TRBJ1-2|TRBV5-4
CASSLDRVGGYTF
TGTGCCAGCAGCTTGGACAGGGTCGGGGGCTACACCTTC
>.|.|TRBJ2-1|TRBV28
CASSSNEQFF
TGTGCCAGCAGTTCAAATGAGCAGTTCTTC
>.|.|TRBJ2-3|TRBV6-1
CASSESLATQYF
TGTGCCAGCAGTGAATCGTTGGCCACGCAGTATTTT
>once|TRBD1|TRBJ2-3|TRBV19
CASSPRQGATDTQYF
TGTGCCAGTAGTCCCCGACAGGGAGCCACAGATACGCAGTATTTT
>.|.|TRBJ2-1|TRBV7-9
CASSPGGNEQFF
TGTGCCAGCTCTCCCGGGGGCAATGAGCAGTTCTTC
>.|.|TRBJ2-1|TRBV18
CASSPGQVYNEQFF
TGTGCCAGCTCACCAGGGCAAGTATACAATGAGCAGTTCTTC
>.|TRBD2|TRBJ2-2|TRBV7-9
CASSSPQLAGESGELFF
TGTGCCAGCAGCTCACCTCAACTAGCGGGAGAATCCGGGGAGCTGTTTTTT
>.|.|TRBJ2-7|TRBV15
CATSRDMGLSRAHFF
TGTGCCACCAGCAGAGATATGGGACTTTCTAGGGCCCACTTCTTC
>.|.|TRBJ1-2|TRBV5-6
CASSLMTPYGYTF
TGTGCCAGCAGCTTGATGACTCCCTATGGCTACACCTTC
>.|.|TRBJ2-5|TRBV7-9
CASKTGTGMKTQYF
TGTGCCAGCAAGACAGGGACTGGGATGAAGACCCAGTACTTC
>.|.|TRBJ1-5|TRBV6-6
CASSYGGGGQPQHF
TGTGCCAGCAGTTACGGGGGGGGCGGACAGCCCCAGCATTTT
>.|.|TRBJ2-5|TRBV5-4
CASSLVEQETQYF
TGTGCCAGCAGCTTAGTAGAGCAAGAGACCCAGTACTTC
>.|.|TRBJ1-6|TRBV6-5
CASSYSNRPGNSPLHF
TGTGCCAGCAGTTACTCGAATCGGCCAGGGAATTCACCCCTCCACTTT
>.|.|TRBJ2-1|TRBV28
CASSFSPPPTYNEQFF
TGTGCCAGCAGTTTCTCACCCCCCCCAACATACAATGAGCAGTTCTTC
>.|.|TRBJ1-4|TRBV3-1/TRBV3-2
CASSPYSREKLFF
TGTGCCAGCAGCCCATACAGTCGAGAAAAACTGTTTTTT
>.|.|TRBJ1-1|TRBV5-1
CASSLGEEGHTEAFF
TGCGCCAGCAGCTTGGGGGAGGAAGGGCACACTGAAGCTTTCTTT